This TCR beta chain was retrieved from a study of cytomegalovirus exposure and HLA in healthy donors. General study results and limits: A later analysis found most CMV-associated TCR beta chains apparently HLA-restricted. V segments that were indistinguishable, TRBV6-2 and TRBV6-3 among them, were omitted from analysis. Cytomegalovirus-associated status was assigned to about 150 TCR beta chains.

A few counts support this clone. Its antigen is undetermined. Germline loops: CDR1 KGHSH, CDR2 LQKENI. The CDR3 is 15 amino acids. J was trimmed by 7 bases and V by 6 bases; bases with no gene match: 7. 60 Vbeta and 13 Jbeta primers were used in PCR. TCRdb's table, derived via immunoSEQ multiplex PCR, lists solely in-frame clones and lacks some. The sample holds 90,000 or so clones, approximately 68% seen once. This chain joins TRBV18 and TRBJ1-6; 9 nucleotides agree with TRBD1. Input material: PBMCs. The TCR sequence derives from a boy aged 5-17 years in good health and CMV-seropositive. In DNA form, the CDR3 reads TGTGCCAGCTCGGATGGGGACAGGGTCAATTCACCCCTCCACTTT. Translated: CASSDGDRVNSPLHF.